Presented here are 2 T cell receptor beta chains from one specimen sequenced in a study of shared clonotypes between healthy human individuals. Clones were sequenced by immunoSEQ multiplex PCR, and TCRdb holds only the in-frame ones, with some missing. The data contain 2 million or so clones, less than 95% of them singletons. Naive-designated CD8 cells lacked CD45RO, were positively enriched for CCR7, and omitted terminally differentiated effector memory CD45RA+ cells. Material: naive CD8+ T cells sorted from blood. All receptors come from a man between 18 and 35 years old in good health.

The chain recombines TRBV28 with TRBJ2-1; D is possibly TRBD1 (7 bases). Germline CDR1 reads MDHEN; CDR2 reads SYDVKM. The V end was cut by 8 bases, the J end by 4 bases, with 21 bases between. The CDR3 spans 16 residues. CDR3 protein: CASSPGGQEAYNEQFF. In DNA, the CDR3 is TGTGCCAGCTCTCCAGGGGGGCAGGAGGCTTACAATGAGCAGTTCTTC.

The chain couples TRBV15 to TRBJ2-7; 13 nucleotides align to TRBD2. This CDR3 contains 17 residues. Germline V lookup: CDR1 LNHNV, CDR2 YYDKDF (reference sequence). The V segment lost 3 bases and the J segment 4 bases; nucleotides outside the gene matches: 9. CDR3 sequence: CATSRRLAGGNPYEQYF. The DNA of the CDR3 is TGTGCCACCAGCAGGCGACTAGCGGGAGGCAACCCTTACGAGCAGTACTTC.